The 32 T cell receptor beta chains reported below all come from one sample, sequenced in a study of regulatory T cells in long-lasting Graves disease (dated by TCRdb to about 2021). Library preparation was by multiplex PCR. The sequencer was an Illumina HiSeq 4000. TCR beta libraries were built with iRepertoire HTBI primers and Arm-PCR amplification of CDR3 regions. The raw public reads went through TCRdb reprocessing: fastp at Q25, MiXCR clone calling, in-frame beta chains kept. For every CDR3 protein sequence, its rows merge into one entry that carries the most common genes and DNA. The sample table records about 620,000 distinct CDR3 sequences; roughly 15% of these occur just once. The ten largest clones capture 18% of the sample. The time point label on this specimen signifies: newly diagnosed GD, antithyroid drugs for less than 3 months. For both TCR sequencing and RNA sequencing, RNA was extracted from PBMCs in TRIzol.

This sample was shared with a second study, whose subject was T cells in Graves' hyperthyroidism and ophthalmopathy.

Sample: peripheral blood mononuclear cells (PBMCs), taken at new diagnosis, from a patient treated with antithyroid drugs. These receptors all stem from a woman in her 30s with Graves disease. Donor details come from another sample of the same person, matched by shared clones.

This clonotype was counted ten times or more. The chain employs TRBV7-3 and TRBJ2-3; no firm D call. The CDR3 runs 14 residues. V shed 8 bases and J shed 5 bases, with 17 bases lying between them. The germline V gene encodes CDR1 SGHTA and CDR2 FQGTGA. The DNA for the CDR3 is TGTGCCAGCGCCACGGACGGTTCCCAAGATACGCAGTATTTT. Amino acids: CASATDGSQDTQYF. Drawing the rest from reference TRBV7-3 and TRBJ2-3, the complete variable domain is GAGVSQTPSNKVTEKGKYVELRCDPISGHTALYWYRQSLGQGPEFLIYFQGTGAADDSGLPNDRFFAVRPEGSVSTLKIQRTERGDSAVYLCASATDGSQDTQYFGPGTRLTVL.

This chain connects TRBV11-3 to TRBJ2-2, with TRBD1 matching over 9 bases. Germline V CDR1 and CDR2: SGHNT, YENEEA. V lost 5 bases to trimming and J lost 1 base; unmatched junction nucleotides: 5. This CDR3 is built from 16 residues. The CDR3 DNA reads TGTGCCAGCAGCAGAGGGACAGGGAGGAACACCGGGGAGCTGTTTTTT. Translated, it gives CASSRGTGRNTGELFF.

This clonotype was seen at least ten times. The rearrangement links TRBV12-3 or TRBV12-4 to TRBJ1-2, with D possibly being TRBD1 (5 bases). Trimming took 8 bases from V and 4 from J, leaving 11 bases between them. The CDR3 runs to 12 residues. CDR3 sequence: CASSDKTYGYTF. CDR3 nucleotides: TGTGCCAGCTCGGACAAGACCTATGGCTACACCTTC.

This clonotype was counted only a few times. The chain is built from TRBV28 and TRBJ2-2; maybe TRBD2 (6 bases). This CDR3 is 15 amino acids long. From germline, CDR1 is MDHEN and CDR2 SYDVKM. V was clipped by 1 base and J by 7 bases, with 13 bases between them. Here the CDR3 DNA reads TGTGCCAGCAGTTTATTTGGGGGGTTGAGCGGGGAGCTGTTTTTT. It specifies CASSLFGGLSGELFF.

This clonotype was counted ten times or more. The chain couples TRBV30 to TRBJ1-4; the D is unclear. This CDR3 has 15 amino acids. The germline V and J ends were trimmed by 3 bases and 0 bases, with 11 bases remaining between them. Germline V lookup: CDR1 GTSNPN, CDR2 SVGIG (reference sequence). The CDR3 region has the DNA TGTGCCTGGAGCCGTTCTGGTTCAACTAATGAAAAACTGTTTTTT. This encodes CAWSRSGSTNEKLFF. The variable domain in full, with the rest retrieved from reference TRBV30 and TRBJ1-4, is SQTIHQWPATLVQPVGSPLSLECTVEGTSNPNLYWYRQAAGRGLQLLFYSVGIGQISSEVPQNLSASRPQDRQFILSSKKLLLSDSGFYLCAWSRSGSTNEKLFFGSGTQLSVL.

The chain couples TRBV19 to TRBJ2-2; D perhaps matches TRBD1 (6 bases). V lost 4 bases to trimming and J lost 9 bases, with 15 bases between them. The germline V gene has CDR1 LNHDA and CDR2 SQIVND (reference sequence). CDR3 length: 14 amino acids. This chain's CDR3 is CASSTQGPRRELFF. The CDR3 DNA follows: TGTGCCAGTAGTACACAGGGACCCCGCCGGGAGCTGTTTTTT.

This clonotype was detected many times. The V and J genes are TRBV28 and TRBJ2-7; D is unresolved. The CDR3 runs to 10 residues. Germline loops: CDR1 MDHEN, CDR2 SYDVKM. Deletions cut 8 bases from V and 7 bases from J, with 9 bases between. The CDR3 bases are TGTGCCAGCGGCGGTAGGGAGCAGTACTTC. Its protein product is CASGGREQYF. Looking up the rest from reference TRBV28 and TRBJ2-7 gives the full variable domain: DVKVTQSSRYLVKRTGEKVFLECVQDMDHENMFWYRQDPGLGLRLIYFSYDVKMKEKGDIPEGYSVSREKKERFSLILESASTNQTSMYLCASGGREQYFGPGTRLTVT.

This clonotype turned up a few times. J is TRBJ2-1 and V is TRBV24-1, with 16 bases fitting TRBD2. Germline lookup yields CDR1 KGHDR and CDR2 SFDVKD. The CDR3 extends over 18 amino acids. The junction had 3 bases not matched to a gene; V was cut back by 5 bases and J by 0 bases. The CDR3 DNA sequence: TGTGCCACCAGTGGGGGACTAGCGGGAGGGAACTCCTACAATGAGCAGTTCTTC. Translating it yields CATSGGLAGGNSYNEQFF.

This clonotype has a count of ten or more. Here the CDR3 DNA reads TGTGCCAGCAGCTCCGGGACCCCGGTGGTTCAGCCCCAGCATTTT. Protein sequence: CASSSGTPVVQPQHF. V gene TRBV11-2 combines with J gene TRBJ1-5, with D perhaps matching TRBD1 (5 bases). The CDR3 contains 15 residues. Germline values: CDR1 SGHAT, CDR2 FQNNGV. V lost 4 bases and J 6 bases, leaving 16 bases between the germline ends.

The chain has TRBV20-1 and TRBJ2-7, with 11 bases identical to TRBD1. Germline CDR1 reads DFQATT; CDR2 reads SNEGSKA (reference sequence). Trimming at V came to 4 bases and at J to 2 bases, leaving 7 bases not matched to a gene. The CDR3 runs 15 residues. The CDR3 sequence is CSATTTGQGAYEQYF. DNA for the CDR3: TGCAGTGCTACTACCACGGGACAGGGGGCCTACGAGCAGTACTTC.

This clonotype has ten or more counts. This chain uses TRBV29-1 with TRBJ1-3; D is undetermined. Trimming left V 1 base short and J 0 bases short, with 7 bases between. The CDR3 loop spans 14 amino acids. Per the germline V gene, CDR1 is SQVTM and CDR2 is ANQGSEA. The CDR3 protein is CSVEVVNSGNTIYF. CDR3 sequence (DNA): TGCAGCGTTGAAGTGGTAAACTCTGGAAACACCATATATTTT. Full variable domain (missing parts from reference TRBV29-1 and TRBJ1-3): SAVISQKPSRDICQRGTSLTIQCQVDSQVTMMFWYRQQPGQSLTLIATANQGSEATYESGFVIDKFPISRPNLTFSTLTVSNMSPEDSSIYLCSVEVVNSGNTIYFGEGSWLTVV.

V is TRBV5-1 and J is TRBJ2-1; 8 bases are shared with TRBD2. CDR3 length: 16 amino acids. After removal of 5 bases from V and 4 bases from J, the junction contained 11 bases not matched to a gene. Germline CDR1 is SGHRS and CDR2 is YFSETQ. CDR3 loop: CASRPYSGEGYNEQFF. CDR3 nucleotides: TGCGCCAGCAGGCCCTATAGCGGGGAGGGGTACAATGAGCAGTTCTTC. Full variable domain (missing parts from reference TRBV5-1 and TRBJ2-1): KAGVTQTPRYLIKTRGQQVTLSCSPISGHRSVSWYQQTPGQGLQFLFEYFSETQRNKGNFPGRFSGRQFSNSRSEMNVSTLELGDSALYLCASRPYSGEGYNEQFFGPGTRLTVL.

Only a few counts were recorded for this clonotype. The V and J genes are TRBV19 and TRBJ2-3; a weak D match, TRBD2 (6 bases). This CDR3 comprises 15 residues. The germline V and J ends were trimmed by 3 bases and 3 bases, with 13 bases remaining between them. Germline values: CDR1 LNHDA, CDR2 SQIVND (reference sequence). Here the CDR3 reads CASSIVADGTDTQYF. In DNA form, the CDR3 reads TGTGCCAGTAGTATTGTAGCGGACGGGACAGATACGCAGTATTTT.

This clonotype was counted a few times. V and J are TRBV11-2 and TRBJ1-4; D call uncertain. CDR1 and CDR2 (germline): SGHAT, FQNNGV. Trimming took 0 bases from V and 13 from J, leaving 9 bases between them. This CDR3 is 12 amino acids long. The CDR3 bases are TGTGCCAGCAGCTTAGAGGGGAGAAGACTGTTTTTT. As protein: CASSLEGRRLFF.

The gene calls are TRBV7-9 and TRBJ2-4; D is unclear. Germline CDR1 SEHNR, CDR2 FQNEAQ (reference sequence). The CDR3 is 14 residues long. The V and J ends lost 0 bases and 11 bases respectively, with 14 bases between them. The CDR3 loop reads CASSLAGSEGLQYF. CDR3 bases: TGTGCCAGCAGCTTAGCTGGGTCCGAAGGACTTCAGTACTTC.

This clonotype was seen at least ten times. The chain combines TRBV6-2 or TRBV6-3 with TRBJ2-1; possibly TRBD1 or TRBD2 for D (5 bases each). Germline CDR1 is MNHEY and CDR2 is SVGEGT. The V and J ends lost 1 base and 8 bases respectively, with 9 bases between them. The CDR3 has 13 amino acids. As DNA, the CDR3 is TGTGCCAGCAGTTACTGGGGGATCGATGAGCAGTTCTTC. It translates to CASSYWGIDEQFF.

This clonotype was recorded many times. This chain joins TRBV28 and TRBJ2-3; D ambiguous. V was clipped by 7 bases and J by 2 bases, with 16 bases between them. The CDR3 has 15 residues. Germline V gives CDR1 MDHEN, CDR2 SYDVKM. CDR3 in amino acids: CASILRVHDTDTQYF. In nucleotides, the CDR3 is TGTGCCAGCATTCTTCGGGTGCACGACACAGATACGCAGTATTTT.

This clonotype has only a few counts. V and J are TRBV3-1 and TRBJ2-2, with D perhaps assigned TRBD1 or TRBD2 (5 bases each). Trimming cost V 6 bases and J 1 base, with 21 bases left between them. The CDR3 loop spans 18 amino acids. Germline V gives CDR1 LGHDT, CDR2 YNNKEL (reference sequence). The CDR3 DNA reads TGTGCCAGCAGGCATACTTCAGCCGGGACGGGGAACACCGGGGAGCTGTTTTTT. As protein: CASRHTSAGTGNTGELFF.

This rearrangement joins TRBV19 to TRBJ2-4; 7 nucleotides align to TRBD1. J gave up 1 base and V 9 bases, and 6 bases lay outside the gene matches. Germline V gives CDR1 LNHDA, CDR2 SQIVND (reference sequence). The CDR3 is made up of 14 amino acids. CDR3 nucleotide sequence: TGTGCCAGCAAGGACAGGTTTGCCAAAAACATTCAGTACTTC. Translation gives CASKDRFAKNIQYF.

This clonotype was detected a few times. The gene calls are TRBV5-4 and TRBJ2-3; no clear D. Trimming cost V 7 bases and J 0 bases, with 24 bases left between them. Germline V lookup: CDR1 SGHNT, CDR2 YYREEE (reference sequence). The CDR3 has 18 amino acids. CDR3 loop: CASSYRVRGTSSTDTQYF. Written as DNA, the CDR3 is TGTGCCAGCTCTTACCGGGTCCGCGGAACCTCTAGCACAGATACGCAGTATTTT.

At least ten counts were recorded for this clonotype. The chain joins TRBV20-1 to TRBJ2-5, with D hard to call. Trimming stripped 3 bases from V and 7 bases from J, with 15 bases between. The CDR3 spans 13 residues. The germline V gene has CDR1 DFQATT and CDR2 SNEGSKA (reference sequence). The CDR3 DNA reads TGCAGTGCTAGTAGGATTGATCCCGGGACCCAGTACTTC. This encodes CSASRIDPGTQYF.

This clonotype was counted ten times or more. V and J are TRBV6-1 and TRBJ1-5, with D unresolved. Germline CDR1 MNHNS, CDR2 SASEGT. The V gene lost 7 bases and the J gene lost 1 base, with 14 bases spanning the gap. This CDR3 has 15 residues. CDR3 amino acids: CASILVSGSNQPQHF. In nucleotides, the CDR3 is TGTGCCAGCATCCTAGTGTCGGGGAGCAATCAGCCCCAGCATTTT.

The chain combines TRBV14 with TRBJ2-5, with TRBD1 as a possible D gene (6 bases). The CDR3 is 15 residues long. Per the germline V gene, CDR1 is SGHDN and CDR2 is FVKESK. The V end was cut by 4 bases, the J end by 5 bases, with 17 bases between. The CDR3 loop is CASSPGTNSGETQYF. CDR3 sequence (DNA): TGTGCCAGCAGCCCGGGGACAAACTCCGGGGAGACCCAGTACTTC.

There are many counts of this clonotype. The chain carries TRBV7-3 and TRBJ2-2; D unresolved. Trimming took off 3 bases at V and 6 bases at J, with 5 bases between the two ends. Germline CDR1 and CDR2: SGHTA and FQGTGA. The CDR3 contains 12 residues. Written as DNA, the CDR3 is TGTGCCAGCAGCTTGGGCTCCGGGGAGCTGTTTTTT. As protein: CASSLGSGELFF.

This clonotype was found many times. The chain recombines TRBV27 with TRBJ1-1; a weak D match, TRBD1 (5 bases). The ends were cut back, 2 bases at V and 4 bases at J, with 8 bases in the middle. The CDR3 sequence is 13 residues long. The V gene's germline CDR1 is MNHEY and CDR2 SMNVEV (reference sequence). DNA for the CDR3: TGTGCCAGCAGTTTAAATGGGGGCACTGAAGCTTTCTTT. It encodes CASSLNGGTEAFF.

This clonotype was seen at least ten times. The V call is TRBV18, the J call TRBJ1-1, with D tentatively TRBD1 (5 bases). Between the trimmed V and J ends, which lost 2 bases and 8 bases, there was a span of 9 bases. Germline lookup yields CDR1 KGHSH and CDR2 LQKENI. The CDR3 length is 12 residues. This chain's CDR3 is CASSPSDREAFF. CDR3 nucleotides: TGTGCCAGCTCACCAAGCGACAGAGAAGCTTTCTTT.

V and J are TRBV7-9 and TRBJ2-2; D is uncertain. This CDR3 region has 16 residues. V shed 3 bases and J shed 0 bases, with 11 bases lying between them. Germline V gives CDR1 SEHNR, CDR2 FQNEAQ (reference sequence). In DNA form, the CDR3 reads TGTGCCAGCAGCTTTATGGGCCCTTCGAACACCGGGGAGCTGTTTTTT. Residues: CASSFMGPSNTGELFF.

The V and J genes are TRBV18 and TRBJ2-6; either TRBD1 or TRBD2 may supply D (5 bases each). Germline CDR1 and CDR2: KGHSH and LQKENI. V dropped 0 bases and J dropped 4 bases, with 16 bases sitting between them. The CDR3 has 18 residues. CDR3 region: CASSPPNQRTLGANVLTF. The CDR3 coding sequence is TGTGCCAGCTCACCACCGAATCAGCGGACACTGGGGGCCAACGTCCTGACTTTC.

This clonotype came up many times. The chain employs TRBV28 and TRBJ2-3; TRBD2 matches 7 bases. Germline V gene sequence: CDR1 MDHEN, CDR2 SYDVKM. Unmatched junction bases numbered 10, after V lost 7 bases and J lost 6 bases. CDR3 size: 14 residues. The CDR3 bases are TGTGCCAGCATGGCCAGCGGGATGGGGGATACGCAGTATTTT. This sequence encodes CASMASGMGDTQYF.

In this sample, this clonotype turned up many times. This chain joins TRBV27 and TRBJ1-5, with D maybe TRBD1 (5 bases). Germline V gene sequence: CDR1 MNHEY, CDR2 SMNVEV (reference sequence). The ends were cut back, 5 bases at V and 6 bases at J, with 17 bases in the middle. The CDR3 extends over 15 amino acids. The CDR3 here is CASSRTTGLGQPQHF. The CDR3 DNA reads TGTGCCAGCAGTCGCACCACAGGTTTGGGTCAGCCCCAGCATTTT.

This clonotype was counted many times. The rearrangement joins TRBV2 to TRBJ1-1, with TRBD1 matching over 8 bases. The CDR3 has 15 amino acids. V lost 5 bases to trimming and J lost 8 bases; unmatched junction nucleotides: 13. The V gene's germline CDR1 is SNHLY and CDR2 FYNNEI. CDR3 residues: CASSPSGGEGMEAFF. CDR3 nucleotide sequence: TGTGCCAGCAGTCCCTCAGGGGGCGAGGGAATGGAAGCTTTCTTT.

This clonotype was picked up many times. This chain connects TRBV28 to TRBJ2-3; D is uncertain. Trimming removed 6 bases from V and 2 bases from J, with 9 bases in between. The CDR3 is 13 amino acids. CDR1 is MDHEN, CDR2 SYDVKM, per germline. CDR3 in amino acids: CASRLIATDTQYF. The CDR3, as DNA: TGTGCCAGCAGATTAATAGCCACAGATACGCAGTATTTT.